This record looks at one T cell receptor (beta chain) sequence and its context. Its antigen is unidentified. The sample belongs to a study of PD-L1 blockade in urothelial cancer. General study points: Tumor-associated TCR clones expanded more in blood at 3 weeks in patients with durable benefit.

Some clones are missing from TCRdb's copy, which holds only in-frame ones; the method was immunoSEQ multiplex PCR. The data show more than 45,000 clones, with 88% seen just once and approximately 4.1% held by the top ten. The CDR3 covers 14 residues. Germline V gene data show CDR1 as SGDLS and CDR2 as YYNGEE. The J segment lost 4 bases and the V segment lost 4 bases, leaving 8 bases of the junction unmatched. The rearrangement joins TRBV9 to TRBJ2-7; 7 bases map to TRBD2. The sequencing used PBMCs, collected around atezolizumab (anti-PD-L1) treatment. This receptor was obtained from an older man with urothelial cancer. In DNA form, the CDR3 reads TGTGCCAGCAGCTCACGGACTAGTGCGTACGAGCAGTACTTC. Its protein product is CASSSRTSAYEQYF.